The clone carrying this T cell receptor (beta chain) was detected ten times or more. Its cognate antigen is unknown. The germline V gene encodes CDR1 SGHRS and CDR2 YFSETQ. V lost 7 bases to trimming and J lost 4 bases, with 8 bases between them. This CDR3 region has 12 residues. Time point of the sample: longitudinal time-point 3. The data were taken from a study of neurological immune-mediated disorders. The team produced cDNA through 5'RACE using 10-nucleotide random UMIs. TCRdb itself ran the 5' RACE reads through MiXCR, one entry per CDR3 protein. The sample comprises approximately 48,000 distinct CDR3 sequences, roughly 12% of which are singletons, and roughly 10% rests with the top ten. Notes on the study in general: The most TCR clonal expansion was seen in HTLV-1-associated myelopathy, and the least was seen in multiple sclerosis, which fell below healthy controls. Across subjects, expanded clones had no CDR3 amino acid sequences in common, pointing to private repertoires in all groups.

Sequencing was carried out using PBMCs. V usage is TRBV5-1 and J usage is TRBJ2-2, with TRBD2 as a possible D gene (5 bases). The TCR comes from a male donor with HTLV-1-associated myelopathy (HAM/TSP). The CDR3, as DNA: TGCGCCAGCGGGGAGAGCACCGGGGAGCTGTTTTTT. This sequence encodes CASGESTGELFF.